These 24 T cell receptor beta chains share one sample of origin, sequenced in a study of blood T cell repertoires in COVID-19. Sequencing was performed with immunoSEQ multiplex PCR; in TCRdb, only in-frame clones are kept and a portion is missing. This table holds 150,000 or so clones, 85% to 90% found once. The specimen was peripheral blood. The receptors stem from a man of 80 years or more with acute or convalescent COVID-19.

The chain's CDR3 is CASSPSGQWGTEAFF. The CDR3 DNA follows: TGTGCCAGCAGTCCCTCGGGACAGTGGGGGACTGAAGCTTTCTTT. J is TRBJ1-1 and V is TRBV27, with 7 bases aligning to TRBD1. Germline-derived CDR1 and CDR2 are MNHEY and SMNVEV (reference sequence). After removal of 5 bases from V and 5 bases from J, the junction contained 11 bases not matched to a gene. This CDR3 contains 15 residues.

The chain couples TRBV3-1 (or the pseudogene TRBV3-2) to TRBJ2-1; D not resolved. The germline gives CDR1 LGHDT, CDR2 YNNKEL (reference sequence). Trimming shortened V by 1 base and J by 7 bases, and 5 bases separated the two germline ends. The CDR3 length is 12 residues. CDR3 coding DNA: TGTGCCAGCAGCCAAGCAGCGAATGAGCAGTTCTTC. This codes for CASSQAANEQFF.

The CDR3 here is CASSDRAGGNIQYF. The CDR3 coding sequence is TGTGCCAGTAGCGACAGGGCCGGTGGAAACATTCAGTACTTC. The J gene is TRBJ2-4, the V gene TRBV19; TRBD1 aligns across 7 bases. V was pared by 6 bases and J by 6 bases, with 8 bases of the junction left unmatched. CDR1 LNHDA and CDR2 SQIVND come from the germline V gene (reference sequence). The CDR3 is 14 residues long.

The gene calls are TRBV10-3 and TRBJ1-1; a weak D match, TRBD1 (5 bases). V lost 2 bases, J lost 1 base, and 11 bases lay in between. The CDR3 length is 15 residues. Germline-derived CDR1 and CDR2 are ENHRY and SYGVKD. The CDR3 sequence is CAISERGRSNTEAFF. The CDR3 DNA sequence: TGTGCCATCAGTGAGAGGGGCAGGTCGAACACTGAAGCTTTCTTT.

The genes are TRBV7-9 and TRBJ2-1; no reliable D call. The CDR3 is 11 residues long. Trimming cost V 10 bases and J 4 bases, with 8 bases left between them. The germline V gene encodes CDR1 SEHNR and CDR2 FQNEAQ (reference sequence). The CDR3 DNA sequence: TGTGCCACAGGCGAGTACAATGAGCAGTTCTTC. Translation: CATGEYNEQFF.

The chain couples TRBV6-2 or TRBV6-3 to TRBJ1-1, with a tentative D call TRBD1 (6 bases). The CDR3 sequence is 15 residues long. Trimming removed 4 bases at V and 4 bases at J, with 16 bases between. CDR1 is MNHEY, CDR2 SVGEGT, per germline. CDR3 nucleotide sequence: TGTGCCAGCAGTTCAGCGGGGGGCGCCGGCACTGAAGCTTTCTTT. Translation: CASSSAGGAGTEAFF.

J is TRBJ2-7 and V is TRBV9, with D possibly TRBD2 on 6 matching bases. This CDR3 has 15 amino acids. Germline V gene data show CDR1 as SGDLS and CDR2 as YYNGEE. V shed 4 bases and J shed 0 bases, with 14 bases lying between them. CDR3 region: CASSLDGSSSYEQYF. As DNA, the CDR3 is TGTGCCAGCAGCCTTGACGGGAGTAGCTCCTACGAGCAGTACTTC.

The chain employs TRBV24-1 and TRBJ1-2; tentative D call: TRBD1 (6 bases). CDR3 size: 14 residues. The germline CDR1 and CDR2 sequences are KGHDR and SFDVKD. V was shortened by 4 bases and J by 6 bases, with 14 bases between the two germline ends. In DNA, the CDR3 is TGTGCCACCAGTGACCGCGGACAGTTTAATGGCTACACCTTC. This codes for CATSDRGQFNGYTF.

The chain recombines TRBV5-8 with TRBJ1-1; a possible D gene is TRBD1 (5 bases). CDR3 length: 16 residues. V lost 3 bases and J lost 4, with 19 bases in between. Germline loops: CDR1 SGHTS, CDR2 YDEGEE. The CDR3: CASSSRPAGDGTEAFF. For the CDR3, the DNA is TGTGCCAGCAGCTCGAGACCCGCGGGGGACGGCACTGAAGCTTTCTTT. Combining the CDR3 with reference TRBV5-8 and TRBJ1-1 gives the whole variable domain EAGVTQSPTHLIKTRGQQATLRCSPISGHTSVYWYQQALGLGLQFLLWYDEGEERNRGNFPPRFSGRQFPNYSSELNVNALELEDSALYLCASSSRPAGDGTEAFFGQGTRLTVV.

The chain carries TRBV9 and TRBJ1-6, with unresolved D. The V end lost 0 bases, the J end lost 10 bases, and 14 bases lay between the germline ends. This CDR3 region has 15 residues. The germline V gene has CDR1 SGDLS and CDR2 YYNGEE. The CDR3 DNA follows: TGTGCCAGCAGCGTAGAGGGAGTACCGAACTCACCCCTCCACTTT. Its protein product is CASSVEGVPNSPLHF.

The rearrangement joins TRBV6-5 to TRBJ1-3; 8 bases map to TRBD1. With 2 bases clipped from V and 4 bases from J, the junction kept 4 bases outside the gene matches. CDR1 is MNHEY and CDR2 is SVGAGI in the germline V gene. This CDR3 contains 15 residues. CDR3 sequence: CASSYGGQAGNTIYF. The CDR3 DNA is TGTGCCAGCAGTTACGGGGGACAGGCCGGAAACACCATATATTTT.

This clone has only a few counts. The chain carries TRBV6-5 and TRBJ2-2; D is perhaps TRBD1 (5 bases). Deletions cut 6 bases from V and 6 bases from J, with 14 bases between. Germline assignment: CDR1 MNHEY and CDR2 SVGAGI. The CDR3 is made up of 14 amino acids. CDR3 protein: CASRAPTAAGELFF. CDR3 in DNA: TGTGCCAGCAGAGCACCGACAGCCGCCGGGGAGCTGTTTTTT.

In this sample, this clone turned up once. J is TRBJ2-3 and V is TRBV5-1, with 12 nucleotides matching TRBD2. The CDR3 totals 18 residues. J gave up 2 bases and V 0 bases, and 7 bases lay outside the gene matches. Germline lookup yields CDR1 SGHRS and CDR2 YFSETQ. CDR3 DNA sequence: TGCGCCAGCAGCTTGGCCCGGACTAGCGGGGAAATCACAGATACGCAGTATTTT. It yields the protein CASSLARTSGEITDTQYF.

The chain couples TRBV6-2 or TRBV6-3 to TRBJ1-6, with 7 bases fitting TRBD1. Germline CDR1 is MNHEY and CDR2 is SVGEGT. Germline trimming cut 0 bases from V and 7 bases from J; bases unmatched to any gene: 9. The CDR3 runs to 17 residues. For the CDR3, the DNA is TGTGCCAGCAGTTACTCGACGATCCTACAGGGGAATTCACCCCTCCACTTT. This codes for CASSYSTILQGNSPLHF.

The chain is built from TRBV6-5 and TRBJ1-4; 8 nucleotides match TRBD1. The CDR3 length is 15 residues. J lost 4 bases, V lost 4 bases, and 5 bases had no gene match. CDR1 and CDR2 from the germline V gene are MNHEY and SVGAGI. The CDR3 sequence is CASSSGQGYNEKLFF. CDR3 in DNA: TGTGCCAGCAGTTCAGGACAGGGATATAATGAAAAACTGTTTTTT.

This chain joins TRBV6-5 and TRBJ2-7; 10 bases match TRBD1. The CDR3 covers 15 residues. V was pared by 6 bases and J by 6 bases, with 11 bases of the junction left unmatched. The germline CDR1 and CDR2 sequences are MNHEY and SVGAGI. CDR3 sequence (DNA): TGTGCCAGCAGCCTCCAGACAGGGGGCAGTCCCGAGCAGTACTTC. This gives the protein CASSLQTGGSPEQYF.

The gene calls are TRBV5-4 and TRBJ1-5; TRBD1 is a possible D gene (5 bases). The CDR3 is 16 amino acids. V lost 4 bases, J lost 0 bases, and 14 bases lay in between. The germline V gene encodes CDR1 SGHNT and CDR2 YYREEE (reference sequence). The CDR3 loop reads CASSPHPGDSNQPQHF. DNA for the CDR3: TGTGCCAGCAGCCCACACCCGGGGGATAGCAATCAGCCCCAGCATTTT.

The chain carries TRBV4-1 and TRBJ2-1, with D possibly TRBD1 on 5 matching bases. CDR1 and CDR2 (germline): MGHRA, YSYEKL. The CDR3 sequence is 14 residues long. The V and J ends lost 2 bases and 1 base respectively, with 6 bases between them. The CDR3 is CASSQQGSYNEQFF. The CDR3 coding sequence is TGCGCCAGCAGCCAACAGGGTTCCTACAATGAGCAGTTCTTC.

This clone has only a few counts. The chain joins TRBV20-1 to TRBJ2-2; TRBD1 aligns across 7 bases. CDR3 length: 15 amino acids. The J segment lost 2 bases and the V segment lost 6 bases, leaving 9 bases of the junction unmatched. Germline V gene lookup returns CDR1 DFQATT and CDR2 SNEGSKA (reference sequence). The CDR3: CSASSGGYNTGELFF. CDR3 bases: TGCAGTGCCAGTTCAGGGGGTTATAACACCGGGGAGCTGTTTTTT.

V gene TRBV6-5 combines with J gene TRBJ2-5, with D perhaps matching TRBD1 (6 bases). Trimming stripped 2 bases from V and 3 bases from J, with 13 bases between. The CDR3 totals 15 residues. Germline V gene data show CDR1 as MNHEY and CDR2 as SVGAGI. CDR3 protein: CASSYPGQIEETQYF. The CDR3 DNA is TGTGCCAGCAGTTACCCCGGACAGATCGAAGAGACCCAGTACTTC.

V is TRBV24-1 and J is TRBJ2-1; TRBD1 agrees at 10 bases. Per the germline V gene, CDR1 is KGHDR and CDR2 is SFDVKD. The CDR3 has 15 residues. J was trimmed by 7 bases and V by 3 bases; bases with no gene match: 5. CDR3 loop: CATSDPGTGVNEQFF. The CDR3 coding sequence is TGTGCCACCAGTGATCCCGGGACAGGGGTGAATGAGCAGTTCTTC.

In nucleotides, the CDR3 is TGTGCCAGCAGTTACGGAGGGAAATCCTACGAGCAGTACTTC. The encoded protein is CASSYGGKSYEQYF. V is TRBV6-2 or TRBV6-3 and J is TRBJ2-7, with a tentative D call TRBD2 (6 bases). CDR3 length: 14 amino acids. The V gene's germline CDR1 is MNHEY and CDR2 SVGEGT. V was shortened by 2 bases and J by 1 base, with 9 bases between the two germline ends.

V and J are TRBV5-5 and TRBJ1-6; the match to TRBD1 covers 8 bases. The V gene's germline CDR1 is SGHKS and CDR2 YYEKEE (reference sequence). The V and J ends lost 4 bases and 5 bases, in that order; junction bases with no gene match: 5. The CDR3 length is 15 residues. CDR3 loop: CASSRGTGDNSPLHF. The CDR3, as DNA: TGTGCCAGCAGCCGTGGGACAGGTGATAATTCACCCCTCCACTTT.

The CDR3 DNA follows: TGTGCCAGCAGCCAAGATTCGTTTCAGGTGTCTCCGCAGGAGACCCAGTACTTC. Protein product: CASSQDSFQVSPQETQYF. The chain is built from TRBV3-1 (or the pseudogene TRBV3-2) and TRBJ2-5, with D unclear. The CDR3 sequence is 18 residues long. Germline V lookup: CDR1 LGHDT, CDR2 YNNKEL (reference sequence). Trimming took 0 bases from V and 5 from J, leaving 22 bases between them.